This T cell receptor (beta chain) comes out of a study of cytomegalovirus exposure and HLA in healthy donors. Each donor was nominally healthy when sampled (though unrecorded immune exposures were likely). PCR primers comprised 60 Vbeta and 13 Jbeta primers. Data came from immunoSEQ multiplex PCR; TCRdb stores just in-frame clones and leaves some out. Of some 200,000 clones listed, roughly 80% are singletons. With 0 bases removed from V and 4 bases from J, the gap between germline ends came to 9 bases. This CDR3 comprises 15 residues. Per the germline V gene, CDR1 is SEHNR and CDR2 is FQNEAQ (reference sequence).

This chain links TRBV7-9 with TRBJ2-2; perhaps TRBD1 as D (6 bases). The TCR comes from a man aged 45 to 65 in good health and CMV-seronegative. Source material: PBMCs. The CDR3 here is CASSLARGGTGELFF. The DNA for the CDR3 is TGTGCCAGCAGCTTAGCCAGGGGTGGCACCGGGGAGCTGTTTTTT.